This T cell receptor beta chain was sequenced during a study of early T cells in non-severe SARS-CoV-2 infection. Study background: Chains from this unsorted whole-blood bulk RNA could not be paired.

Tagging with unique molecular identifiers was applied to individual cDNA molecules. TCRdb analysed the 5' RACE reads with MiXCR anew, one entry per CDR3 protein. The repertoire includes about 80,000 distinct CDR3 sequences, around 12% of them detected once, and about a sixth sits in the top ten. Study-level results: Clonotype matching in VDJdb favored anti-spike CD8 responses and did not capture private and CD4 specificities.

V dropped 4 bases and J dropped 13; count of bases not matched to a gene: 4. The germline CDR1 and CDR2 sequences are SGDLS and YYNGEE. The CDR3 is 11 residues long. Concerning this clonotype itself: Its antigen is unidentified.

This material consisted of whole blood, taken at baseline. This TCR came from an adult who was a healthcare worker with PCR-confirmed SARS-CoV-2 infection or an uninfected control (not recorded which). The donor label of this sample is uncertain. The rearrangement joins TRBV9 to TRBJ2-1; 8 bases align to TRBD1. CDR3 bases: TGTGCCAGCAGCTTGGGACAGGAACAGTTCTTC. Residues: CASSLGQEQFF.